This TCR beta chain was sequenced for a study of Graves' ophthalmopathy and Graves' hyperthyroidism. Overall study context: Hyperthyroidism is called stable when no ophthalmopathy develops within 18 months of follow-up.

Trimming took 6 bases from V and 5 from J, leaving 13 bases between them. The CDR3 consists of 13 residues. Germline assignment: CDR1 MNHEY and CDR2 SMNVEV (reference sequence). RNA served as the template for amplifying TCR beta CDR3 regions. After a first-round RT-PCR with HTBI primers, a second-round multiplex PCR was run. TCRdb ran MiXCR on the multiplex PCR reads and lists one entry per CDR3 protein. In the table there are around 520,000 distinct CDR3 sequences, 35% to 40% of which are singletons. This clonotype was seen more than once but under ten times. The clonotype was recovered from an adult man with Graves' hyperthyroidism. The chain joins TRBV27 to TRBJ1-1, with D possibly TRBD1 on 6 matching bases. The sequencing sample was made of peripheral blood or thyroid tissue (not recorded which). The CDR3 here is CASRGARGTEAFF. CDR3 coding DNA: TGTGCCAGCAGGGGGGCTAGAGGGACTGAAGCTTTCTTT.